The T cell receptor beta chain under discussion was sequenced for a study of T-cell memory formation after mild COVID-19. From germline, CDR1 is MNHEY and CDR2 SMNVEV (reference sequence). The CDR3 extends over 18 amino acids. Between the trimmed V and J ends, which lost 4 bases and 6 bases, there was a span of 25 bases. TCRdb passed the 5' RACE reads through MiXCR, listing each CDR3 protein once. The sample yields approximately 500,000 distinct CDR3 sequences, approximately 25% seen once. This clonotype was picked up a small number of times. The sample consisted of PBMCs or a T cell subset sorted from them (not recorded which). The gene calls are TRBV27 and TRBJ1-5; D is uncertain. This clonotype originated in an adult woman who had mild COVID-19 (a few samples of this study predate the infection). Cell type and time point are not known. CDR3 loop: CASSYLREGGGSGQPQHF. The CDR3 nucleotides are TGTGCCAGCAGTTACCTTAGGGAGGGTGGCGGTTCTGGTCAGCCCCAGCATTTT.